This note documents a single TCR beta chain sequence. Its antigen is undetermined. The source of the sample is a study of T-cell memory formation after mild COVID-19. Study information: Largely donor-specific TCR clusters were found. Points from the study as a whole: Certain responding clones were present in pre-infection memory, suggesting participation of cross-reactive memory. Clones that contracted from day 15 to 85 were balanced CD4/CD8, while later expanders leaned CD4+.

Constant-segment-primed 5'RACE gave TCR alpha and TCR beta cDNA libraries with sample barcodes and UMIs. TCRdb reprocessed the 5' RACE reads via MiXCR and lists one record per CDR3 protein. The repertoire consists of a few hundred thousand distinct CDR3 sequences, with less than 25% occurring once and the leading ten covering approximately 8%. This CDR3 is built from 17 residues. Germline V gene data show CDR1 as SGHDT and CDR2 as YYEEEE. V trimming: 1 base; J trimming: 3 bases; junction bases outside the gene matches: 5. This receptor was obtained from an adult woman who had mild COVID-19 (a few samples of this study predate the infection). Cell type and time point are not known. J is TRBJ2-3 and V is TRBV5-6, with 13 bases identical to TRBD2. What was sequenced was PBMCs or a T cell subset sorted from them (not recorded which). CDR3 sequence (DNA): TGTGCCAGCAGCTTGACTAGCGGGGGGGCCTCGACAGATACGCAGTATTTT. This sequence encodes CASSLTSGGASTDTQYF.